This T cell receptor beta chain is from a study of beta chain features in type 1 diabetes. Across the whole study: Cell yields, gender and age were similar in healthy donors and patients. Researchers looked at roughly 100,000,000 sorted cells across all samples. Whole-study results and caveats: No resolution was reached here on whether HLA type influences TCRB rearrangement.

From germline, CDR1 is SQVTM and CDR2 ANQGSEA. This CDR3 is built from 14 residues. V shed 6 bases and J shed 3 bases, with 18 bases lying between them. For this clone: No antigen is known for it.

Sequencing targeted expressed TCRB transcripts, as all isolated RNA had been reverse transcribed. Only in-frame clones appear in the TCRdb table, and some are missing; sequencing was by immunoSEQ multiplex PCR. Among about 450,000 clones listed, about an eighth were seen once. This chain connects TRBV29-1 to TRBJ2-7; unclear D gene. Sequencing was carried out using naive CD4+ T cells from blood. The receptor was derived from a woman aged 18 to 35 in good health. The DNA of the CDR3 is TGCAGCGTAATGACTGGACGCAAGAGCTACGAGCAGTACTTC. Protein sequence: CSVMTGRKSYEQYF.